This entry features one T cell receptor beta chain sequence. What it binds is not known. The data were taken from a study of T cell responses to AZD1222 COVID-19 vaccine. V was pared by 2 bases and J by 4 bases, with 12 bases between. CDR3 size: 14 residues. Germline V gives CDR1 MNHNY, CDR2 SVGAGI (reference sequence). Clones were sequenced by immunoSEQ multiplex PCR, and TCRdb holds only the in-frame ones, with some missing. The table records over 150,000 clones, roughly 90% of them present only once. The study, taken as a whole, reports: Unmutated variant regions reportedly attract nearly half of all spike-specific TCRs. Following two doses of AZD1222, Spike-specific TCR breadth and depth rose. Only a handful of AZD1222 recipients, roughly 6 in all, had baseline seropositivity. Most donors were white British, females outnumbered males, and clonal diversity was possibly underestimated.

This chain links TRBV6-6 with TRBJ2-7; possible D gene TRBD1, 5 bases. The clonotype comes from an adult who received the AZD1222 COVID-19 vaccine. Sample: peripheral blood, taken 28 days after the second AZD1222 dose. CDR3 nucleotides: TGTGCCAGCAGTTACGGGCAGGGAAAGTACGAGCAGTACTTC. Protein product: CASSYGQGKYEQYF.